A single sample is the source of the 28 T cell receptor beta chains below, sequenced in a study of T cell responses to AZD1222 COVID-19 vaccine. The data were produced by immunoSEQ multiplex PCR, yet TCRdb's version contains in-frame clones alone and is incomplete. The table has about 110,000 clones, 88% seen once; the top ten hold 1.6%. Here the sequenced sample was peripheral blood, taken on day 0 of AZD1222 vaccination. Source of these receptors: an adult in good health.

The chain joins TRBV3-1 (or the pseudogene TRBV3-2) to TRBJ2-7; D tentatively fits TRBD1 or TRBD2 (5 bases each). The V gene's germline CDR1 is LGHDT and CDR2 YNNKEL (reference sequence). CDR3 length: 14 residues. Trimming removed 4 bases at V and 1 base at J, with 11 bases between. The CDR3 coding sequence is TGTGCCAGCAGCCGGGAGACAGCTTCCTACGAGCAGTACTTC. Protein product: CASSRETASYEQYF.

This chain connects TRBV10-3 to TRBJ2-1; 8 bases line up with TRBD2. Germline V CDR1 and CDR2: ENHRY, SYGVKD. V lost 8 bases and J lost 4; bases outside the gene matches: 7. This CDR3 is built from 14 residues. CDR3 bases: TGTGCCATCTATGCGGGGGGTACTTACAATGAGCAGTTCTTC. Translated, it gives CAIYAGGTYNEQFF.

This chain links TRBV19 with TRBJ1-6; the D gene is possibly TRBD1 (5 bases). Germline V gives CDR1 LNHDA, CDR2 SQIVND (reference sequence). The CDR3 runs 14 residues. V was cut by 9 bases and J by 9 bases, with 18 bases left in between. CDR3 in DNA: TGTGCCAGCTCTTTCGGGACGATAGGTTCACCCCTCCACTTT. This codes for CASSFGTIGSPLHF.

The chain couples TRBV5-5 to TRBJ1-2; D not certain. This CDR3 region has 14 residues. Trimming removed 2 bases from V and 4 bases from J, with 12 bases in between. CDR1 and CDR2 from the germline V gene are SGHKS and YYEKEE (reference sequence). CDR3 bases: TGTGCCAGCAGCTTTGATAGAGGTCCCTATGGCTACACCTTC. Amino acid sequence: CASSFDRGPYGYTF.

The chain links TRBV5-1 to TRBJ1-6, with D perhaps TRBD1 (6 bases). Looked up from germline, CDR1 is SGHRS and CDR2 is YFSETQ. Trimming cost V 1 base and J 9 bases, with 17 bases left between them. The CDR3 covers 16 residues. In DNA, the CDR3 is TGCGCCAGCAGCTTGAGGGGGGGCCAAGGTATTTCACCCCTCCACTTT. Protein: CASSLRGGQGISPLHF.

The J gene is TRBJ1-4, the V gene TRBV12-5; possible D gene TRBD1, 5 bases. With 6 bases removed from V and 3 bases from J, the gap between germline ends came to 11 bases. The CDR3 extends over 14 amino acids. CDR1 and CDR2 from the germline V gene are LGHNT and FRNRAP. The chain's CDR3 is CASGRGDPNEKLFF. The CDR3 nucleotides are TGTGCTAGTGGCCGGGGGGACCCTAATGAAAAACTGTTTTTT.

About this clone itself: This sample also contains other DNA sequences that code for the same CDR3. The chain has TRBV5-1 and TRBJ2-5; D perhaps matches TRBD1 (5 bases). Germline values: CDR1 SGHRS, CDR2 YFSETQ. The CDR3 has 13 residues. Deletions cut 1 base from V and 2 bases from J, with 6 bases between. In nucleotides, the CDR3 is TGCGCCAGCAGCTTGTCAGGGCAAGAGACCCAGTACTTC. Amino acid sequence: CASSLSGQETQYF.

The J gene is TRBJ2-4, the V gene TRBV29-1; tentatively, D is TRBD1 or TRBD2 (5 bases each). The CDR3 sequence is 12 residues long. The V gene's germline CDR1 is SQVTM and CDR2 ANQGSEA. V dropped 7 bases and J dropped 4 bases, with 11 bases sitting between them. The CDR3 loop reads CSGGTDKNIQYF. The CDR3 DNA reads TGCAGCGGGGGGACGGATAAAAACATTCAGTACTTC.

The CDR3 coding sequence is TGCGCCAGCAGCTTGTTTAGGGACGCAGATACGCAGTATTTT. Amino acid sequence: CASSLFRDADTQYF. V is TRBV5-1 and J is TRBJ2-3; the D call may be TRBD1 or TRBD2 (5 bases each). The CDR3 length is 14 residues. Per germline, CDR1 SGHRS and CDR2 YFSETQ. Trimming took 1 base from V and 4 from J, leaving 10 bases between them.

The CDR3 DNA reads TGTGCCAGCAGCGAGAGGGCGGGAGGGGGAAACAATGAGCAGTTCTTC. This codes for CASSERAGGGNNEQFF. The genes are TRBV7-9 and TRBJ2-1; 9 bases match TRBD2. Trimming cost V 5 bases and J 5 bases; bases outside gene matches: 10. The CDR3 sequence is 16 residues long. Germline V gene sequence: CDR1 SEHNR, CDR2 FQNEAQ (reference sequence).

The rearrangement links TRBV11-2 to TRBJ1-2, with 7 nucleotides matching TRBD1. CDR3 length equals 14 residues. The V gene end was trimmed by 5 bases and the J gene end by 7 bases; junction bases not matched to a gene: 10. Per the germline V gene, CDR1 is SGHAT and CDR2 is FQNNGV. This chain's CDR3 is CASSALRQGRGYTF. The CDR3 DNA reads TGTGCCAGCAGCGCGCTACGACAGGGCCGTGGCTACACCTTC.

The chain employs TRBV29-1 and TRBJ1-2; no clear D gene. From germline, CDR1 is SQVTM and CDR2 ANQGSEA. V lost 8 bases and J lost 1, with 14 bases in between. The CDR3 runs to 13 residues. CDR3 protein: CSFRLPGNYGYTF. The CDR3 DNA is TGCAGCTTCCGCCTCCCGGGTAACTATGGCTACACCTTC.

This clone was seen more than once but under ten times. This chain connects TRBV9 to TRBJ1-1; 9 bases are a match to TRBD1. CDR3 length: 17 residues. Trimming cost V 2 bases and J 7 bases; bases outside gene matches: 15. Germline assignment: CDR1 SGDLS and CDR2 YYNGEE. The CDR3 DNA follows: TGTGCCAGCAGCGTCCGCCGGACAGGGGTGACTGGTGGTGAAGCTTTCTTT. Encoded protein: CASSVRRTGVTGGEAFF. Complete variable domain (other parts from reference TRBV9 and TRBJ1-1): DSGVTQTPKHLITATGQRVTLRCSPRSGDLSVYWYQQSLDQGLQFLIQYYNGEERAKGNILERFSAQQFPDLHSELNLSSLELGDSALYFCASSVRRTGVTGGEAFFGQGTRLTVV.

The V call is TRBV25-1, the J call TRBJ2-2; the D gene could be TRBD1 or TRBD2 (5 bases each). Germline V gene data show CDR1 as MGHDK and CDR2 as SYGVNS. Trimming left V 6 bases short and J 2 bases short, with 16 bases between. The CDR3 consists of 16 residues. The CDR3 region has the DNA TGTGCCAGCAGATTACCGGGACCCCGAAACACCGGGGAGCTGTTTTTT. Translation gives CASRLPGPRNTGELFF.

The gene calls are TRBV5-1 and TRBJ1-2, with 7 bases identical to TRBD1. Unmatched junction bases numbered 6, after V lost 3 bases and J lost 7 bases. Germline CDR1 reads SGHRS; CDR2 reads YFSETQ. There are 13 residues in the CDR3. The DNA for the CDR3 is TGCGCCAGCAGCTCGCAGGGACAGACTGGCTACACCTTC. This sequence encodes CASSSQGQTGYTF.

The chain employs TRBV18 and TRBJ1-1; 7 positions agree with TRBD1. The length of the CDR3 is 15 residues. V gave up 6 bases and J gave up 4 bases; unmatched junction bases: 11. Germline V gene sequence: CDR1 KGHSH, CDR2 LQKENI. CDR3 amino acids: CASSQQGRMGTEAFF. The CDR3 nucleotides are TGTGCCAGCTCGCAACAGGGGAGAATGGGCACTGAAGCTTTCTTT.

This clone was observed a single time. V is TRBV14 and J is TRBJ2-1; 9 bases line up with TRBD1. The CDR3 runs 14 residues. V gave up 6 bases and J gave up 4 bases; unmatched junction bases: 4. Per germline, CDR1 SGHDN and CDR2 FVKESK. In DNA form, the CDR3 reads TGTGCCAGCAGTCAACAGGGGGCATACAATGAGCAGTTCTTC. Its translation is CASSQQGAYNEQFF.

The CDR3 reads CSVGQGRTYGYTF. For the CDR3, the DNA is TGCAGCGTTGGTCAGGGGAGGACCTATGGCTACACCTTC. The chain combines TRBV29-1 with TRBJ1-2; perhaps TRBD1 as D (6 bases). V was trimmed by 4 bases and J by 4 bases, leaving 13 bases between them. The CDR3 contains 13 residues. Germline assignment: CDR1 SQVTM and CDR2 ANQGSEA.

The rearrangement uses TRBV2 and TRBJ1-5; D is ambiguous. The CDR3 covers 15 residues. Between the trimmed V and J ends, which lost 1 base and 1 base, there was a span of 8 bases. CDR1 and CDR2 from the germline V gene are SNHLY and FYNNEI. The CDR3 reads CASSEGATSNQPQHF. In DNA, the CDR3 is TGTGCCAGCAGTGAAGGGGCGACCAGCAATCAGCCCCAGCATTTT.

The V call is TRBV9, the J call TRBJ1-1; D gene unclear. V was pared by 3 bases and J by 1 base, with 10 bases between. Per germline, CDR1 SGDLS and CDR2 YYNGEE. This CDR3 spans 14 amino acids. The DNA for the CDR3 is TGTGCCAGCAGCGACCCATCCCAGAACACTGAAGCTTTCTTT. It translates to CASSDPSQNTEAFF.

This clone showed up just once. This chain connects TRBV5-8 to TRBJ1-2; D perhaps matches TRBD1 (5 bases). Trimming shortened V by 5 bases and J by 7 bases, and 12 bases separated the two germline ends. The germline gives CDR1 SGHTS, CDR2 YDEGEE. The CDR3 has 12 amino acids. The CDR3 spells CASRGLSSGYTF. CDR3 DNA: TGTGCCAGCAGGGGGCTCTCTTCTGGCTACACCTTC.

V and J are TRBV7-8 and TRBJ2-5, with a tentative D call TRBD2 (5 bases). Germline CDR1 reads SGHVS; CDR2 reads FQNEAQ. The CDR3 totals 14 residues. V lost 3 bases, J lost 1 base, and 9 bases lay in between. CDR3 residues: CASSFGGFQETQYF. The CDR3 DNA reads as TGTGCCAGCAGCTTTGGCGGGTTCCAAGAGACCCAGTACTTC.

The chain recombines TRBV4-2 with TRBJ2-4; 12 nucleotides align to TRBD2. The CDR3 totals 18 residues. With 2 bases clipped from V and 1 base from J, the junction kept 6 bases outside the gene matches. The V gene's germline CDR1 is LGHNA and CDR2 YNFKEQ. The CDR3 here is CASSQPLAGGPAKNIQYF. DNA for the CDR3: TGTGCCAGCAGCCAACCCCTAGCGGGAGGGCCGGCCAAAAACATTCAGTACTTC.

This clone was seen a few times. This sequence joins TRBV3-1 (or the pseudogene TRBV3-2) and TRBJ2-7; D gene unclear. The CDR3 is 12 residues long. Per germline, CDR1 LGHDT and CDR2 YNNKEL (reference sequence). Trimming shortened V by 2 bases and J by 6 bases, and 8 bases separated the two germline ends. The CDR3 bases are TGTGCCAGCAGCCAAAAACGCTTCGAGCAGTACTTC. Translated, it gives CASSQKRFEQYF.

This chain links TRBV19 with TRBJ1-1, with D possibly matching TRBD1 (5 bases). Between the trimmed V and J ends, which lost 7 bases and 1 base, there was a span of 10 bases. CDR3 length equals 13 residues. CDR1 and CDR2 (germline): LNHDA, SQIVND (reference sequence). The CDR3 nucleotides read TGTGCCAGTACGACGACAGCGAACACTGAAGCTTTCTTT. This codes for CASTTTANTEAFF.

CDR3 coding DNA: TGTGCCGTCCGACAGGGCTTGACGGACACCATATATTTT. It translates to CAVRQGLTDTIYF. The chain carries TRBV10-3 and TRBJ1-3; TRBD1 agrees at 7 bases. The CDR3 length is 13 residues. Germline loops: CDR1 ENHRY, CDR2 SYGVKD. The V gene end was trimmed by 11 bases and the J gene end by 8 bases; junction bases not matched to a gene: 12.

CDR3 loop: CSALNTEAFF. As DNA, the CDR3 is TGCAGCGCCTTAAACACTGAAGCTTTCTTT. The V call is TRBV29-1, the J call TRBJ1-1; D unresolved. This CDR3 is built from 10 residues. Germline lookup yields CDR1 SQVTM and CDR2 ANQGSEA. The germline V and J ends were trimmed by 7 bases and 2 bases, with 5 bases remaining between them.

The chain recombines TRBV5-1 with TRBJ1-4; tentative D call: TRBD1 (5 bases). V was shortened by 7 bases and J by 2 bases, with 27 bases between the two germline ends. The CDR3 loop spans 19 amino acids. The germline CDR1 and CDR2 sequences are SGHRS and YFSETQ. The CDR3 nucleotides are TGCGCCAGCTCCAGGAAAGGTCCGGGCCAGGGTACGACTAATGAAAAACTGTTTTTT. Amino acid sequence: CASSRKGPGQGTTNEKLFF.